The next 28 T cell receptor beta chains were all read from a single sample in a study of T cells in tuberculosis. Profiling relied on immunoSEQ multiplex PCR, and the TCRdb table lists in-frame clones only, not all of them. The table lists 44,000 or so clones, roughly 96% of them singletons, with roughly 7% in the top ten. The material sequenced was PBMCs. The receptors were sampled from a donor between 5 and 29 years old with latent tuberculosis or without tuberculosis infection.

This chain uses TRBV2 with TRBJ2-2, with unresolved D. V was shortened by 7 bases and J by 2 bases, with 11 bases between the two germline ends. Germline CDR1 reads SNHLY; CDR2 reads FYNNEI. The CDR3 is 14 residues long. For the CDR3, the DNA is TGTGCCAGCACTCGACTTGGTAACACCGGGGAGCTGTTTTTT. It encodes CASTRLGNTGELFF.

The chain recombines TRBV11-2 with TRBJ1-5; D ambiguous. Germline V gene data show CDR1 as SGHAT and CDR2 as FQNNGV. CDR3 size: 15 residues. V was cut by 0 bases and J by 6 bases, with 12 bases left in between. CDR3: CASSLDGLAGQPQHF. The CDR3, as DNA: TGTGCCAGCAGCTTAGACGGCCTGGCGGGTCAGCCCCAGCATTTT.

This clone was detected only once. The chain uses TRBV7-8 and TRBJ1-5; D gene ambiguous. Germline CDR1 and CDR2: SGHVS and FQNEAQ. CDR3 length: 15 residues. Between the trimmed V and J ends, which lost 2 bases and 1 base, there was a span of 9 bases. CDR3 sequence (DNA): TGTGCCAGCAGCTTATCAGGAGGGAGCAATCAGCCCCAGCATTTT. It translates to CASSLSGGSNQPQHF.

The chain recombines TRBV19 with TRBJ1-2, with D unresolved. The V gene lost 4 bases and the J gene lost 10 bases, with 16 bases spanning the gap. CDR1 and CDR2 (germline): LNHDA, SQIVND (reference sequence). This CDR3 region has 13 residues. CDR3 region: CASSTYPETPYTF. For the CDR3, the DNA is TGTGCCAGTAGTACGTACCCGGAGACCCCCTACACCTTC.

CDR3 in DNA: TGTGCCAGTACCCCGACAGTTAACTATGGCTACACCTTC. It specifies CASTPTVNYGYTF. The J gene is TRBJ1-2, the V gene TRBV19, with a weak D call TRBD1 (5 bases). The CDR3 is 13 amino acids. V gave up 7 bases and J gave up 1 base, with 10 bases separating them. Germline-derived CDR1 and CDR2 are LNHDA and SQIVND (reference sequence).

The CDR3 loop reads CASSPQRSIPHYGYTF. The DNA for the CDR3 is TGCGCCAGCAGCCCCCAACGAAGCATCCCCCACTATGGCTACACCTTC. V gene TRBV4-1 combines with J gene TRBJ1-2; no definite D call. Trimming left V 4 bases short and J 3 bases short, with 18 bases between. The CDR3 totals 16 residues. Germline V gene sequence: CDR1 MGHRA, CDR2 YSYEKL.

This clone appeared a single time. This chain connects TRBV5-1 to TRBJ2-1; the D gene is possibly TRBD1 (6 bases). CDR1 is SGHRS and CDR2 is YFSETQ in the germline V gene. The CDR3 sequence is 12 residues long. The ends were cut back, 4 bases at V and 10 bases at J, with 12 bases in the middle. CDR3 DNA sequence: TGCGCCAGCAGCATTCTGGACAGCGAGCAGTTCTTC. Amino acid sequence: CASSILDSEQFF. Drawing the rest from reference TRBV5-1 and TRBJ2-1, the complete variable domain is KAGVTQTPRYLIKTRGQQVTLSCSPISGHRSVSWYQQTPGQGLQFLFEYFSETQRNKGNFPGRFSGRQFSNSRSEMNVSTLELGDSALYLCASSILDSEQFFGPGTRLTVL.

This clone is a singleton in its sample. The CDR3 nucleotides read TGTGCCAGCACTCCGGGACAGCATCAATTCTTT. Amino acid sequence: CASTPGQHQFF. The chain is built from TRBV6-1 and TRBJ1-1; 7 bases map to TRBD1. Trimming took 7 bases from V and 14 from J; bases not matched to a gene: 10. Germline V CDR1 and CDR2: MNHNS, SASEGT. The CDR3 runs to 11 residues.

The count of this clone is one. The genes are TRBV18 and TRBJ1-5, with D perhaps matching TRBD1 (5 bases). Germline-derived CDR1 and CDR2 are KGHSH and LQKENI. The length of the CDR3 is 14 residues. Trimming pared 1 base from V and 6 bases from J, leaving 10 bases between. The CDR3 bases are TGTGCCAGCTCACCACAGGGGTTAGGTCAGCCCCAGCATTTT. Translating it yields CASSPQGLGQPQHF.

The V and J genes are TRBV14 and TRBJ1-1; D is ambiguous. Trimming pared 1 base from V and 0 bases from J, leaving 9 bases between. The V gene's germline CDR1 is SGHDN and CDR2 FVKESK. This CDR3 comprises 15 residues. The CDR3 region is CASSQVYGVNTEAFF. The CDR3 bases are TGTGCCAGCAGCCAAGTTTACGGTGTGAACACTGAAGCTTTCTTT.

The rearrangement links TRBV10-3 to TRBJ1-2; D ambiguous. Germline CDR1 ENHRY, CDR2 SYGVKD. Trimming removed 2 bases from V and 1 base from J, with 5 bases in between. The length of the CDR3 is 13 residues. CDR3 in DNA: TGTGCCATCAGTGAGCCGGTTAACTATGGCTACACCTTC. As protein: CAISEPVNYGYTF.

A few counts support this clone. The chain has TRBV5-1 and TRBJ2-7, with TRBD1 as a possible D gene (6 bases). V was clipped by 4 bases and J by 2 bases, with 13 bases between them. Looked up from germline, CDR1 is SGHRS and CDR2 is YFSETQ. The CDR3 spans 14 residues. This CDR3 reads CASSLDGQPYEQYF. CDR3 DNA sequence: TGCGCCAGCAGCCTAGATGGACAGCCCTACGAGCAGTACTTC.

The CDR3 reads CASSLNFDRVNQPQHF. The CDR3 DNA sequence: TGTGCCAGCAGCTTAAACTTCGACAGAGTAAATCAGCCCCAGCATTTT. The V gene is TRBV5-8, the J gene TRBJ1-5; perhaps TRBD1 as D (5 bases). Trimming stripped 2 bases from V and 4 bases from J, with 16 bases between. Germline V gene data show CDR1 as SGHTS and CDR2 as YDEGEE. The CDR3 totals 16 residues.

This clone appeared once. This chain uses TRBV9 with TRBJ1-1; 9 bases agree with TRBD1. The CDR3 has 15 residues. J was trimmed by 3 bases and V by 3 bases; bases with no gene match: 6. Per germline, CDR1 SGDLS and CDR2 YYNGEE. The CDR3: CASSAWDREDTEAFF. For the CDR3, the DNA is TGTGCCAGCAGCGCGTGGGACAGGGAAGACACTGAAGCTTTCTTT. The whole variable domain, remainder taken from reference TRBV9 and TRBJ1-1, is DSGVTQTPKHLITATGQRVTLRCSPRSGDLSVYWYQQSLDQGLQFLIQYYNGEERAKGNILERFSAQQFPDLHSELNLSSLELGDSALYFCASSAWDREDTEAFFGQGTRLTVV.

This chain uses TRBV7-3 with TRBJ2-3; TRBD2 aligns across 7 bases. CDR3 length equals 14 residues. J lost 5 bases, V lost 4 bases, and 6 bases had no gene match. Per the germline V gene, CDR1 is SGHTA and CDR2 is FQGTGA. The CDR3 DNA follows: TGTGCCAGCAGCTCCCCGGCGGGGGAAGATACGCAGTATTTT. It translates to CASSSPAGEDTQYF. The entire variable domain, with the rest obtained from reference TRBV7-3 and TRBJ2-3, is as follows: GAGVSQTPSNKVTEKGKYVELRCDPISGHTALYWYRQSLGQGPEFLIYFQGTGAADDSGLPNDRFFAVRPEGSVSTLKIQRTERGDSAVYLCASSSPAGEDTQYFGPGTRLTVL.

The chain is built from TRBV29-1 and TRBJ1-2; D is unclear. Germline V CDR1 and CDR2: SQVTM, ANQGSEA. This CDR3 contains 14 residues. V lost 3 bases to trimming and J lost 6 bases, with 17 bases between them. In DNA, the CDR3 is TGCAGCGTTGAGTATAGGTCAGCGGGAGATGGCTACACCTTC. It yields the protein CSVEYRSAGDGYTF.

This clone was counted a single time. The gene calls are TRBV6-5 and TRBJ2-7; 9 nucleotides line up with TRBD2. The CDR3 extends over 14 amino acids. Germline-derived CDR1 and CDR2 are MNHEY and SVGAGI. V trimming: 4 bases; J trimming: 1 base; junction bases outside the gene matches: 2. CDR3 region: CASSSSGTSYEQYF. In DNA, the CDR3 is TGTGCCAGCAGTTCTAGCGGGACTTCCTACGAGCAGTACTTC.

The J gene is TRBJ2-3, the V gene TRBV29-1, with 10 bases fitting TRBD2. V lost 4 bases and J lost 3; bases outside the gene matches: 7. Germline CDR1 is SQVTM and CDR2 is ANQGSEA. The CDR3 length is 15 residues. The CDR3 is CSVAGAGGPTDTQYF. The CDR3 DNA sequence: TGCAGCGTTGCGGGAGCGGGAGGGCCTACAGATACGCAGTATTTT.

V usage is TRBV29-1 and J usage is TRBJ2-7, with 7 nucleotides matching TRBD2. J was trimmed by 2 bases and V by 8 bases; bases with no gene match: 12. Germline loops: CDR1 SQVTM, CDR2 ANQGSEA. CDR3 size: 14 residues. The CDR3 region has the DNA TGCAGCATACGCCCCAACAGCGGGGCCTACGAGCAGTACTTC. Translated, it gives CSIRPNSGAYEQYF.

The rearrangement links TRBV4-2 to TRBJ1-1; possibly TRBD1 for D (5 bases). CDR1 LGHNA and CDR2 YNFKEQ come from the germline V gene. Trimming cost V 0 bases and J 7 bases, with 9 bases left between them. There are 13 residues in the CDR3. The DNA for the CDR3 is TGTGCCAGCAGCCAAGATATAGGGGTTGAAGCTTTCTTT. It translates to CASSQDIGVEAFF.

V is TRBV4-2 and J is TRBJ2-3; TRBD2 matches at 9 bases. Germline trimming cut 4 bases from V and 0 bases from J; bases unmatched to any gene: 11. This CDR3 is built from 18 residues. Germline CDR1 LGHNA, CDR2 YNFKEQ. Here the CDR3 reads CASSLRIAGGPSTDTQYF. In nucleotides, the CDR3 is TGTGCCAGCAGCCTAAGGATCGCGGGGGGGCCGAGCACAGATACGCAGTATTTT.

This clone was seen a single time. The rearrangement uses TRBV27 and TRBJ2-1; 10 bases fit TRBD2. Germline CDR1 and CDR2: MNHEY and SMNVEV (reference sequence). The CDR3 has 15 residues. The trim removed 3 bases at V and 8 bases at J, leaving 7 bases unmatched. CDR3 nucleotide sequence: TGTGCCAGCAGTTTTAGCAGCGGGGGGGCGTATGAGCAGTTCTTC. It encodes CASSFSSGGAYEQFF.

This clone was seen just once. The chain has TRBV9 and TRBJ1-1, with 7 nucleotides matching TRBD1. The V gene end was trimmed by 0 bases and the J gene end by 0 bases; junction bases not matched to a gene: 5. This CDR3 is built from 16 residues. Germline V CDR1 and CDR2: SGDLS, YYNGEE. CDR3 DNA sequence: TGTGCCAGCAGCGTAGTGGGACAGAAAATGAACACTGAAGCTTTCTTT. Its translation is CASSVVGQKMNTEAFF. The whole variable domain, filled in from reference TRBV9 and TRBJ1-1, reads DSGVTQTPKHLITATGQRVTLRCSPRSGDLSVYWYQQSLDQGLQFLIQYYNGEERAKGNILERFSAQQFPDLHSELNLSSLELGDSALYFCASSVVGQKMNTEAFFGQGTRLTVV.

The rearrangement joins TRBV18 to TRBJ2-2; 7 bases are shared with TRBD1. Germline V gene data show CDR1 as KGHSH and CDR2 as LQKENI. The CDR3 consists of 15 residues. J was trimmed by 4 bases and V by 5 bases; bases with no gene match: 7. CDR3 bases: TGTGCCAGCTCAATCACCACAGGGGTCACCGGGGAGCTGTTTTTT. It codes for CASSITTGVTGELFF.

The DNA for the CDR3 is TGCAGCGTACCGGGACAGGGAGGAGTGGGCTATGGCTACACCTTC. It encodes CSVPGQGGVGYGYTF. The chain links TRBV29-1 to TRBJ1-2, with 9 bases lining up with TRBD1. From germline, CDR1 is SQVTM and CDR2 ANQGSEA. With 6 bases clipped from V and 4 bases from J, the junction kept 12 bases outside the gene matches. The CDR3 covers 15 residues. The complete variable domain, with remaining parts taken from reference TRBV29-1 and TRBJ1-2, reads SAVISQKPSRDICQRGTSLTIQCQVDSQVTMMFWYRQQPGQSLTLIATANQGSEATYESGFVIDKFPISRPNLTFSTLTVSNMSPEDSSIYLCSVPGQGGVGYGYTFGSGTRLTVV.

V and J are TRBV2 and TRBJ1-2; D gene ambiguous. V was shortened by 5 bases and J by 4 bases, with 11 bases between the two germline ends. The CDR3 covers 13 residues. Germline loops: CDR1 SNHLY, CDR2 FYNNEI. The CDR3 DNA follows: TGTGCCAGCAGTTCTAGCACCTCCTATGGCTACACCTTC. Amino acid sequence: CASSSSTSYGYTF.

The rearrangement uses TRBV5-4 and TRBJ1-1; D gene ambiguous. The V end was cut by 0 bases, the J end by 0 bases, with 3 bases between. The CDR3 has 13 residues. CDR1 is SGHNT and CDR2 is YYREEE in the germline V gene (reference sequence). CDR3 protein: CASSLDMNTEAFF. The DNA for the CDR3 is TGTGCCAGCAGCTTGGACATGAACACTGAAGCTTTCTTT.

The gene calls are TRBV18 and TRBJ1-5; 9 bases are a match to TRBD1. CDR3 length equals 15 residues. The trim removed 6 bases at V and 6 bases at J, leaving 9 bases unmatched. Germline CDR1 and CDR2: KGHSH and LQKENI. The CDR3, as DNA: TGTGCCAGCTCCTCAACAGGGGGCATCGGTCAGCCCCAGCATTTT. Residues: CASSSTGGIGQPQHF.